The 22 T cell receptor beta chains listed next were all sequenced from one sample in a study of cytomegalovirus exposure and HLA in healthy donors. Vbeta (60) and Jbeta (13) primers were used in the PCR. Some clones are missing from TCRdb's copy, which holds only in-frame ones; the method was immunoSEQ multiplex PCR. The sample carries about 59,000 clones, about four fifths recorded once. Input material: PBMCs. Receptor source: a man aged 25-45 years in good health and CMV-seropositive.

This chain uses TRBV30 with TRBJ1-6; D is unresolved. Germline CDR1 is GTSNPN and CDR2 is SVGIG (reference sequence). The CDR3 runs to 13 residues. V lost 2 bases, J lost 6 bases, and 8 bases lay in between. CDR3 protein: CAWSNLFNSPLHF. Here the CDR3 DNA reads TGTGCCTGGAGTAATTTATTTAATTCACCCCTCCACTTT.

This chain joins TRBV6-5 and TRBJ1-6; no firm D call. Germline loops: CDR1 MNHEY, CDR2 SVGAGI. V lost 10 bases and J 1 base, leaving 11 bases between the germline ends. The CDR3 contains 14 residues. CDR3 bases: TGTGCCATACGGGGTAGTTCCTATAATTCACCCCTCCACTTT. Its protein is CAIRGSSYNSPLHF.

This chain connects TRBV7-2 to TRBJ2-7; D ambiguous. Germline loops: CDR1 SGHTA, CDR2 FQGNSA. CDR3 size: 14 residues. Between the trimmed V and J ends, which lost 1 base and 1 base, there was a span of 8 bases. The CDR3 reads CASSLVRQSYEQYF. CDR3 bases: TGTGCCAGCAGCTTAGTCCGACAATCCTACGAGCAGTACTTC.

This chain links TRBV28 with TRBJ2-7, with TRBD2 matching 8 bases. This CDR3 is 13 amino acids long. J gave up 2 bases and V 5 bases, and 2 bases lay outside the gene matches. Germline CDR1 MDHEN, CDR2 SYDVKM. This CDR3 is CASSREGPYEQYF. As DNA, the CDR3 is TGTGCCAGCAGTCGGGAGGGCCCCTACGAGCAGTACTTC.

V and J are TRBV5-6 and TRBJ2-2; D is unresolved. Germline V gene lookup returns CDR1 SGHDT and CDR2 YYEEEE. Trimming removed 0 bases from V and 6 bases from J, with 15 bases in between. The CDR3 contains 16 residues. CDR3 sequence (DNA): TGTGCCAGCAGCTTGGCCTGGAGAGGATTCGCCGGGGAGCTGTTTTTT. Protein: CASSLAWRGFAGELFF.

This chain joins TRBV19 and TRBJ1-2; the match to TRBD1 covers 11 bases. Germline lookup yields CDR1 LNHDA and CDR2 SQIVND (reference sequence). With 5 bases clipped from V and 5 bases from J, the junction kept 10 bases outside the gene matches. The CDR3 loop spans 16 amino acids. The CDR3 DNA sequence: TGTGCCAGTAGTCCCACACGGACAGGGGGCTGGTATGGCTACACCTTC. Translated, it gives CASSPTRTGGWYGYTF.

V usage is TRBV6-6 and J usage is TRBJ2-7, with TRBD1 as a possible D gene (6 bases). V was cut by 2 bases and J by 0 bases, with 8 bases left in between. Germline V gene sequence: CDR1 MNHNY, CDR2 SVGAGI (reference sequence). The CDR3 has 14 residues. CDR3 sequence (DNA): TGTGCCAGCAGTTACGGACAGAGCTCCTACGAGCAGTACTTC. It yields the protein CASSYGQSSYEQYF.

The chain is built from TRBV6-5 and TRBJ1-1; TRBD1 might be the D (5 bases). The CDR3 runs to 14 residues. V was clipped by 4 bases and J by 4 bases, with 13 bases between them. Germline V gene data show CDR1 as MNHEY and CDR2 as SVGAGI. CDR3 bases: TGTGCCAGCAGTTCCCGCCTGCAGGGCACTGAAGCTTTCTTT. This encodes CASSSRLQGTEAFF.

The chain has TRBV30 and TRBJ2-7; a weak D match, TRBD1 (6 bases). The CDR3 extends over 12 amino acids. Deletions cut 4 bases from V and 4 bases from J, with 11 bases between. Germline CDR1 GTSNPN, CDR2 SVGIG (reference sequence). The CDR3 DNA follows: TGTGCCTGGACAGGGGCAGGGTACGAGCAGTACTTC. Amino acid sequence: CAWTGAGYEQYF.

This chain connects TRBV28 to TRBJ1-2; TRBD1 aligns across 7 bases. The CDR3 covers 13 residues. The V and J ends lost 5 bases and 2 bases, in that order; junction bases with no gene match: 2. Germline V gene data show CDR1 as MDHEN and CDR2 as SYDVKM. Written as DNA, the CDR3 is TGTGCCAGCAGTAGACAGGGAAACTATGGCTACACCTTC. It codes for CASSRQGNYGYTF.

The sample holds one count of this clone. The chain links TRBV4-2 to TRBJ1-2; 8 nucleotides line up with TRBD1. J was trimmed by 7 bases and V by 1 base; bases with no gene match: 2. The CDR3 has 13 amino acids. The germline CDR1 and CDR2 sequences are LGHNA and YNFKEQ. The CDR3 sequence is CASSQGTGLGYTF. Here the CDR3 DNA reads TGTGCCAGCAGCCAAGGGACAGGGCTTGGCTACACCTTC.

The chain couples TRBV2 to TRBJ1-4; D not certain. CDR1 and CDR2 from the germline V gene are SNHLY and FYNNEI. Trimming pared 7 bases from V and 1 base from J, leaving 10 bases between. The CDR3 is 14 residues long. CDR3 loop: CASKQTVTNEKLFF. The CDR3 region has the DNA TGTGCCAGCAAACAGACCGTAACTAATGAAAAACTGTTTTTT.

V usage is TRBV5-4 and J usage is TRBJ2-2; the match to TRBD1 covers 7 bases. The V gene's germline CDR1 is SGHNT and CDR2 YYREEE (reference sequence). This CDR3 spans 15 amino acids. J lost 5 bases, V lost 4 bases, and 8 bases had no gene match. The CDR3 region is CASSRDDRETGELFF. The CDR3 nucleotides read TGTGCCAGCAGCCGTGACGACAGGGAAACCGGGGAGCTGTTTTTT.

The chain uses TRBV11-2 and TRBJ1-6, with D maybe TRBD1 (6 bases). This CDR3 region has 15 residues. Germline CDR1 and CDR2: SGHAT and FQNNGV. V was cut by 0 bases and J by 8 bases, with 11 bases left in between. The CDR3 loop is CASSLETGFYSPLHF. CDR3 sequence (DNA): TGTGCCAGCAGCTTAGAAACAGGGTTTTATTCACCCCTCCACTTT.

The gene calls are TRBV4-2 and TRBJ2-5; 9 positions agree with TRBD1. Judging by the DNA end, TRBJ2-7 fits better; the J call may be wrong. Germline V gene lookup returns CDR1 LGHNA and CDR2 YNFKEQ. This CDR3 contains 19 residues. DNA for the CDR3: TGTGCCAGCAGCCAAGCTGGGGGACAGGGTAAGTGGTCCTCCTACGAGCAGTACTTC. Residues: CASSQAGGQGKWSSYEQYF.

V is TRBV5-1 and J is TRBJ2-5, with D possibly being TRBD1 (7 bases). Trimming pared 2 bases from V and 8 bases from J, leaving 16 bases between. This CDR3 has 14 amino acids. CDR1 and CDR2 from the germline V gene are SGHRS and YFSETQ. The CDR3 bases are TGCGCCAGCAGCTTTAGCGGACAGGTGGATACCCAGTACTTC. Residues: CASSFSGQVDTQYF.

The chain employs TRBV5-1 and TRBJ1-4; D remains ambiguous. V was pared by 0 bases and J by 4 bases, with 10 bases between. Germline lookup yields CDR1 SGHRS and CDR2 YFSETQ. The CDR3 covers 15 residues. The chain's CDR3 is CASSLAEGGNEKLFF. CDR3 sequence (DNA): TGCGCCAGCAGCTTGGCCGAGGGCGGTAATGAAAAACTGTTTTTT.

The chain couples TRBV19 to TRBJ2-3; TRBD2 matches 15 bases. CDR1 LNHDA and CDR2 SQIVND come from the germline V gene (reference sequence). The V segment lost 9 bases and the J segment 3 bases; nucleotides outside the gene matches: 1. The CDR3 length is 14 residues. CDR3 sequence: CASGTSGRTDTQYF. The DNA of the CDR3 is TGTGCCAGCGGGACTAGCGGGAGGACAGATACGCAGTATTTT.

The chain joins TRBV5-4 to TRBJ2-5, with TRBD1 matching 7 bases. Judging by the DNA end, TRBJ2-7 fits better; the J call may be wrong. The germline gives CDR1 SGHNT, CDR2 YYREEE (reference sequence). The CDR3 consists of 14 residues. CDR3 sequence reads: CASSPTGTVYEQYF. The CDR3 DNA is TGTGCCAGCAGCCCGACAGGGACCGTCTACGAGCAGTACTTC.

The DNA for the CDR3 is TGCGCCAGCAGCCCCGTCGGAGGAGGAGGTTTCGAAAAACTGTTTTTT. Translating gives CASSPVGGGGFEKLFF. The chain recombines TRBV5-1 with TRBJ1-4; D unresolved. The germline V gene has CDR1 SGHRS and CDR2 YFSETQ. V was pared by 4 bases and J by 8 bases, with 21 bases between. This CDR3 contains 16 residues.

The chain combines TRBV5-1 with TRBJ2-1, with TRBD2 matching 7 bases. Germline-derived CDR1 and CDR2 are SGHRS and YFSETQ. Trimming took 6 bases from V and 8 from J; bases not matched to a gene: 8. CDR3 length: 13 amino acids. DNA for the CDR3: TGCGCCAGCACCCCCCGGACTAGTGATGAGCAGTTCTTC. Its translation is CASTPRTSDEQFF.

This clone appeared a few times. The chain employs TRBV6-5 and TRBJ2-7; 8 nucleotides agree with TRBD2. The V gene's germline CDR1 is MNHEY and CDR2 SVGAGI. V shed 5 bases, J shed 3 bases, and the junction held 9 bases outside the gene matches. The CDR3 covers 15 residues. The CDR3 DNA reads TGTGCCAGCAGTCCTCCTTTAGCGGGGTTCTACGAGCAGTACTTC. Protein sequence: CASSPPLAGFYEQYF.